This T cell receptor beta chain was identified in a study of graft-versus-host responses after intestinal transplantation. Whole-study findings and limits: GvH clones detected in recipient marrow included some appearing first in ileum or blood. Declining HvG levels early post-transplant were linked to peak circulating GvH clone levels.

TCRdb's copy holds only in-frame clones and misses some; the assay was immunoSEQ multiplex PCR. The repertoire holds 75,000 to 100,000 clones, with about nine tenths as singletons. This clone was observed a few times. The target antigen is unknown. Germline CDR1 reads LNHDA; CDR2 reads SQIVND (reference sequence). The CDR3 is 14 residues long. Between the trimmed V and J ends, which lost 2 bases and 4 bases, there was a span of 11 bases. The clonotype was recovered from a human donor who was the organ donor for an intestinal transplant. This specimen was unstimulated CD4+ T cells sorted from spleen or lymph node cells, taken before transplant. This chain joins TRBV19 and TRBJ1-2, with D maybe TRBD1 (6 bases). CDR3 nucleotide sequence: TGTGCCAGTAGTATACCGGGACATTCCTATGGCTACACCTTC. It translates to CASSIPGHSYGYTF.